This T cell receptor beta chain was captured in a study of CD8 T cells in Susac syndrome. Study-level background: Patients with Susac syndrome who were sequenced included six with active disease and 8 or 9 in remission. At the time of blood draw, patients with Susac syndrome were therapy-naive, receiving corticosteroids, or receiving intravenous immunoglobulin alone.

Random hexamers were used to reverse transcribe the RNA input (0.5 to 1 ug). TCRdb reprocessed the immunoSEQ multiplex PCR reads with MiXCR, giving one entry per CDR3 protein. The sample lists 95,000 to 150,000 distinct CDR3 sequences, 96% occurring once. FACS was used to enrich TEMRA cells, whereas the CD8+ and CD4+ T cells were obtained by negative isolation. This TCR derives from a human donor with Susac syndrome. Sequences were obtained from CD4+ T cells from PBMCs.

CDR3 sequence (DNA): TGTGCCTGGAGTGTAAGTGGTGAAAAACTGTTTTTT. Translation: CAWSVSGEKLFF. This chain uses TRBV30 with TRBJ1-4, with unresolved D. Deletions cut 0 bases from V and 7 bases from J, with 6 bases between. This CDR3 comprises 12 residues. Germline CDR1 and CDR2: GTSNPN and SVGIG (reference sequence).